One sample yielded the 32 T cell receptor beta chains listed below, sequenced in a study of T cell responses to AZD1222 COVID-19 vaccine. Some clones are missing from TCRdb's copy, which holds only in-frame ones; the method was immunoSEQ multiplex PCR. This table has some 170,000 clones, 85% to 95% appearing once. This specimen was peripheral blood, taken on day 0 of AZD1222 vaccination. These receptors came from an adult in good health.

V gene TRBV28 combines with J gene TRBJ1-2; 9 nucleotides agree with TRBD1. Per germline, CDR1 MDHEN and CDR2 SYDVKM. This CDR3 has 16 residues. The trim removed 5 bases at V and 4 bases at J, leaving 11 bases unmatched. CDR3 region: CASSKKPPGQGYGYTF. CDR3 nucleotides: TGTGCCAGCAGTAAGAAACCTCCGGGACAGGGCTATGGCTACACCTTC.

The J gene is TRBJ2-7, the V gene TRBV7-9, with D perhaps matching TRBD1 or TRBD2 (5 bases each). The germline V gene has CDR1 SEHNR and CDR2 FQNEAQ (reference sequence). The germline V and J ends were trimmed by 6 bases and 3 bases, with 21 bases remaining between them. This CDR3 contains 16 residues. The CDR3 region is CASSPLPGTGGYEQYF. The CDR3 bases are TGTGCCAGCAGTCCCCTTCCAGGGACGGGTGGCTACGAGCAGTACTTC.

The chain combines TRBV2 with TRBJ2-7, with D tentatively TRBD1 (6 bases). CDR3 length equals 13 residues. Trimming pared 4 bases from V and 5 bases from J, leaving 12 bases between. The germline V gene encodes CDR1 SNHLY and CDR2 FYNNEI. CDR3 sequence (DNA): TGTGCCAGCAGTGGTGAGACAGGTAACGAGCAGTACTTC. Translated, it gives CASSGETGNEQYF. The variable domain in full, with the rest retrieved from reference TRBV2 and TRBJ2-7, is EPEVTQTPSHQVTQMGQEVILRCVPISNHLYFYWYRQILGQKVEFLVSFYNNEISEKSEIFDDQFSVERPDGSNFTLKIRSTKLEDSAMYFCASSGETGNEQYFGPGTRLTVT.

The chain recombines TRBV29-1 with TRBJ2-2; D is unclear. The germline V and J ends were trimmed by 6 bases and 0 bases, with 8 bases remaining between them. Germline V CDR1 and CDR2: SQVTM, ANQGSEA. This CDR3 is 13 amino acids long. The CDR3 nucleotides read TGCAGCGTATCAGGCCCGAACACCGGGGAGCTGTTTTTT. Its translation: CSVSGPNTGELFF.

This clone turned up a few times. This chain joins TRBV28 and TRBJ2-3; D might be TRBD1 (5 bases). This CDR3 is 11 amino acids long. V was trimmed by 9 bases and J by 4 bases, leaving 8 bases between them. Germline V gene lookup returns CDR1 MDHEN and CDR2 SYDVKM. The CDR3 region is CASIRADTQYF. The DNA of the CDR3 is TGTGCCAGTATCAGGGCAGATACGCAGTATTTT.

This chain uses TRBV4-3 with TRBJ2-7, with 9 positions matching TRBD2. The CDR3 contains 16 residues. Per germline, CDR1 LGHNA and CDR2 YSLEER. The V and J ends lost 1 base and 1 base, in that order; junction bases with no gene match: 5. CDR3 DNA sequence: TGCGCCAGCAGCCAAGTTTGGACTAGCGAGTCCTACGAGCAGTACTTC. Its protein product is CASSQVWTSESYEQYF.

The rearrangement uses TRBV24-1 and TRBJ1-5; D not certain. V lost 1 base, J lost 1 base, and 4 bases lay in between. CDR1 and CDR2 (germline): KGHDR, SFDVKD. This CDR3 has 14 residues. CDR3 sequence: CATSDFRSNQPQHF. DNA of the CDR3: TGTGCCACCAGTGATTTTCGGAGCAATCAGCCCCAGCATTTT.

This sequence joins TRBV18 and TRBJ2-7; 9 bases agree with TRBD1. The CDR3 loop spans 14 amino acids. The V and J ends lost 2 bases and 7 bases, in that order; junction bases with no gene match: 6. Germline V gene lookup returns CDR1 KGHSH and CDR2 LQKENI. CDR3 region: CASSPAQGAGEQYF. The CDR3 DNA is TGTGCCAGCTCACCAGCACAGGGGGCGGGTGAGCAGTACTTC. Full variable domain (missing parts from reference TRBV18 and TRBJ2-7): NAGVMQNPRHLVRRRGQEARLRCSPMKGHSHVYWYRQLPEEGLKFMVYLQKENIIDESGMPKERFSAEFPKEGPSILRIQQVVRGDSAAYFCASSPAQGAGEQYFGPGTRLTVT.

The rearrangement joins TRBV27 to TRBJ2-1; 11 bases fit TRBD2. Germline values: CDR1 MNHEY, CDR2 SMNVEV (reference sequence). CDR3 length: 15 residues. With V trimmed by 5 bases and J by 3 bases, 3 bases remained unmatched. CDR3 nucleotide sequence: TGTGCCAGCAGTCTAGCGGGGGGCAGCTACAATGAGCAGTTCTTC. This gives the protein CASSLAGGSYNEQFF.

The chain joins TRBV12-3 or TRBV12-4 to TRBJ1-2; no firm D call. Trimming shortened V by 2 bases and J by 2 bases, and 6 bases separated the two germline ends. The CDR3 consists of 13 residues. CDR3 coding DNA: TGTGCCAGCAGTTTAAGGGCAAACTATGGCTACACCTTC. Encoded protein: CASSLRANYGYTF.

J is TRBJ2-5 and V is TRBV5-6; D uncertain. This CDR3 is 12 amino acids long. Trimming took off 3 bases at V and 0 bases at J, with 3 bases between the two ends. Germline V gene sequence: CDR1 SGHDT, CDR2 YYEEEE. The CDR3 DNA sequence: TGTGCCAGCAGCTGGGACCAAGAGACCCAGTACTTC. Protein product: CASSWDQETQYF.

The chain has TRBV3-1 (or the pseudogene TRBV3-2) and TRBJ2-3; D possibly corresponds to TRBD2 (6 bases). Trimming cost V 0 bases and J 1 base, with 11 bases left between them. Germline V gene data show CDR1 as LGHDT and CDR2 as YNNKEL (reference sequence). The CDR3 is 16 amino acids. The CDR3 region has the DNA TGTGCCAGCAGCCAAGATCGGGGACTTCGCACAGATACGCAGTATTTT. This codes for CASSQDRGLRTDTQYF.

The chain recombines TRBV7-8 with TRBJ1-2, with D unclear. Trimming took off 1 base at V and 4 bases at J, with 19 bases between the two ends. CDR1 is SGHVS, CDR2 FQNEAQ, per germline. The CDR3 has 17 amino acids. The CDR3 region is CASSLGGSQESRYGYTF. The CDR3 nucleotides read TGTGCCAGCAGCTTAGGAGGGTCCCAGGAGAGTCGCTATGGCTACACCTTC. Full variable domain (rest looked up from reference TRBV7-8 and TRBJ1-2): GAGVSQSPRYKVAKRGQDVALRCDPISGHVSLFWYQQALGQGPEFLTYFQNEAQLDKSGLPSDRFFAERPEGSVSTLKIQRTQQEDSAVYLCASSLGGSQESRYGYTFGSGTRLTVV.

J is TRBJ2-1 and V is TRBV5-4; perhaps D is TRBD1 or TRBD2 (5 bases each). Germline assignment: CDR1 SGHNT and CDR2 YYREEE (reference sequence). The CDR3 has 12 amino acids. Trimming removed 4 bases from V and 10 bases from J, with 12 bases in between. This chain's CDR3 is CASSLGVNEQFF. The CDR3 nucleotides are TGTGCCAGCAGCCTGGGGGTAAACGAGCAGTTCTTC. The variable domain in full, with the rest retrieved from reference TRBV5-4 and TRBJ2-1, is ETGVTQSPTHLIKTRGQQVTLRCSSQSGHNTVSWYQQALGQGPQFIFQYYREEENGRGNFPPRFSGLQFPNYSSELNVNALELDDSALYLCASSLGVNEQFFGPGTRLTVL.

This chain joins TRBV7-2 and TRBJ2-7; maybe TRBD2 (6 bases). Germline V gene lookup returns CDR1 SGHTA and CDR2 FQGNSA. There are 13 residues in the CDR3. The germline V and J ends were trimmed by 0 bases and 6 bases, with 9 bases remaining between them. Here the CDR3 DNA reads TGTGCCAGCAGCTTAGCAGGGACTCGCGAGCAGTACTTC. It translates to CASSLAGTREQYF.

As DNA, the CDR3 is TGTGCCAGCAGCTTAGCTACGCACCAAGAGACCCAGTACTTC. Protein product: CASSLATHQETQYF. The genes are TRBV11-1 and TRBJ2-5; D gene uncertain. V lost 0 bases and J 0 bases, leaving 5 bases between the germline ends. Germline CDR1 is SGHAT and CDR2 is FQDESV (reference sequence). The CDR3 runs 14 residues.

A remark on this clone: The junction does not match germline at one end; this may be a read error. This chain connects TRBV2 to TRBJ1-6; the D gene is possibly TRBD1 (5 bases). Germline CDR1 and CDR2: SNHLY and FYNNEI. The CDR3 spans 15 residues. The CDR3 loop is CASREGSGRNSPLHF. The CDR3 nucleotides are TGTGCCAGCAGGGAAGGCTCAGGGAGGAATTCACCCCTCCACTTT.

The chain has TRBV18 and TRBJ1-4, with 9 bases fitting TRBD1. The trim removed 1 base at V and 8 bases at J, leaving 2 bases unmatched. Germline CDR1 reads KGHSH; CDR2 reads LQKENI. The CDR3 is made up of 14 amino acids. CDR3: CASSPRTGEEKLFF. The CDR3 nucleotides are TGTGCCAGCTCACCACGGACAGGGGAGGAAAAACTGTTTTTT.

This rearrangement joins TRBV9 to TRBJ1-6; D is undetermined. CDR1 and CDR2 from the germline V gene are SGDLS and YYNGEE. V dropped 0 bases and J dropped 5 bases, with 9 bases sitting between them. The CDR3 has 15 amino acids. The CDR3 protein is CASSVGASDNSPLHF. For the CDR3, the DNA is TGTGCCAGCAGCGTAGGCGCGAGCGATAATTCACCCCTCCACTTT. The full variable domain, its missing parts supplied by reference TRBV9 and TRBJ1-6, is DSGVTQTPKHLITATGQRVTLRCSPRSGDLSVYWYQQSLDQGLQFLIQYYNGEERAKGNILERFSAQQFPDLHSELNLSSLELGDSALYFCASSVGASDNSPLHFGNGTRLTVT.

CDR3 sequence reads: CASSIELARGAYEQYF. The CDR3 nucleotides read TGTGCCAGTAGTATAGAACTGGCGCGGGGAGCCTACGAGCAGTACTTC. This sequence joins TRBV19 and TRBJ2-7, with D possibly being TRBD2 (6 bases). V was clipped by 0 bases and J by 2 bases, with 14 bases between them. The CDR3 length is 16 residues. The germline gives CDR1 LNHDA, CDR2 SQIVND (reference sequence).

J is TRBJ2-2 and V is TRBV7-3, with unresolved D. V was clipped by 1 base and J by 0 bases, with 9 bases between them. The CDR3 has 16 amino acids. Germline V gene lookup returns CDR1 SGHTA and CDR2 FQGTGA. CDR3 nucleotide sequence: TGTGCCAGCAGCTTAATGGCAGCCACGAACACCGGGGAGCTGTTTTTT. This sequence encodes CASSLMAATNTGELFF.

CDR3 sequence (DNA): TGTGCCAGCAGCGCCCGGTCCTCGGACCCGGTCGGGGAGCTGTTTTTT. Amino acid sequence: CASSARSSDPVGELFF. The chain recombines TRBV9 with TRBJ2-2; D is unclear. Trimming left V 3 bases short and J 7 bases short, with 19 bases between. The CDR3 totals 16 residues. Looked up from germline, CDR1 is SGDLS and CDR2 is YYNGEE.

This clone has just one count. The chain is built from TRBV5-4 and TRBJ2-3; TRBD1 agrees at 8 bases. The CDR3 is 14 residues long. From germline, CDR1 is SGHNT and CDR2 YYREEE (reference sequence). V trimming: 4 bases; J trimming: 0 bases; junction bases outside the gene matches: 1. The CDR3 sequence: CASSRDRSTDTQYF. In DNA form, the CDR3 reads TGTGCCAGCAGCCGGGACAGGAGCACAGATACGCAGTATTTT.

The J gene is TRBJ1-2, the V gene TRBV7-2; D ambiguous. The CDR3 is 14 residues long. V lost 3 bases and J lost 2, with 10 bases in between. The V gene's germline CDR1 is SGHTA and CDR2 FQGNSA. This chain's CDR3 is CASSLGYENYGYTF. CDR3 bases: TGTGCCAGCAGCTTGGGCTATGAGAACTATGGCTACACCTTC.

The chain is built from TRBV15 and TRBJ2-3; no firm D call. The CDR3 spans 12 residues. Between the trimmed V and J ends, which lost 1 base and 1 base, there was a span of 0 bases. In germline, CDR1 is LNHNV, CDR2 YYDKDF (reference sequence). The DNA for the CDR3 is TGTGCCACCAGCAGAGGCACAGATACGCAGTATTTT. Translation: CATSRGTDTQYF. The variable domain in full, with the rest retrieved from reference TRBV15 and TRBJ2-3, is DAMVIQNPRYQVTQFGKPVTLSCSQTLNHNVMYWYQQKSSQAPKLLFHYYDKDFNNEADTPDNFQSRRPNTSFCFLDIRSPGLGDTAMYLCATSRGTDTQYFGPGTRLTVL.

V and J are TRBV11-3 and TRBJ2-2; 9 bases map to TRBD2. The V segment lost 3 bases and the J segment 3 bases; nucleotides outside the gene matches: 8. Germline CDR1 reads SGHNT; CDR2 reads YENEEA. CDR3 length: 17 amino acids. DNA for the CDR3: TGTGCCAGCAGCTTGCGGGGGGGTCCCGATTACACCGGGGAGCTGTTTTTT. It is translated as CASSLRGGPDYTGELFF.

The V call is TRBV6-2 or TRBV6-3, the J call TRBJ2-7; D gene uncertain. Germline V gene sequence: CDR1 MNHEY, CDR2 SVGEGT. The CDR3 is 13 amino acids. Trimming pared 6 bases from V and 2 bases from J, leaving 11 bases between. The CDR3 nucleotides read TGTGCCAGCAGCCATGGGGTTACCTACGAGCAGTACTTC. This encodes CASSHGVTYEQYF.

The V gene is TRBV30, the J gene TRBJ1-3; D gene ambiguous. Trimming took 4 bases from V and 2 from J, leaving 6 bases between them. The germline gives CDR1 GTSNPN, CDR2 SVGIG (reference sequence). The CDR3 spans 12 residues. The CDR3 loop is CAWTITGNTIYF. CDR3 bases: TGTGCCTGGACTATAACTGGAAACACCATATATTTT.

The gene calls are TRBV18 and TRBJ2-7; TRBD1 might be the D (5 bases). The CDR3 is 17 residues long. With 0 bases removed from V and 2 bases from J, the gap between germline ends came to 17 bases. The germline CDR1 and CDR2 sequences are KGHSH and LQKENI. Written as DNA, the CDR3 is TGTGCCAGCTCACCACCGATTTCCCTGGGGCCCACCTACGAGCAGTACTTC. This sequence encodes CASSPPISLGPTYEQYF.

V and J are TRBV10-3 and TRBJ1-5, with a tentative D call TRBD1 (6 bases). This CDR3 has 14 amino acids. Trimming left V 2 bases short and J 6 bases short, with 11 bases between. CDR1 and CDR2 (germline): ENHRY, SYGVKD. The chain's CDR3 is CAISEVQGGQPQHF. For the CDR3, the DNA is TGTGCCATCAGTGAGGTACAGGGTGGTCAGCCCCAGCATTTT.

The rearrangement joins TRBV6-5 to TRBJ2-7; 7 bases match TRBD1. The V segment lost 6 bases and the J segment 3 bases; nucleotides outside the gene matches: 8. This CDR3 has 14 amino acids. Germline V CDR1 and CDR2: MNHEY, SVGAGI. The CDR3 DNA sequence: TGTGCCAGCAGACGTAGACAGGGATACTACGAGCAGTACTTC. As protein: CASRRRQGYYEQYF.

The chain employs TRBV19 and TRBJ1-1; 8 bases agree with TRBD1. The CDR3 has 17 amino acids. In germline, CDR1 is LNHDA, CDR2 SQIVND (reference sequence). J lost 0 bases, V lost 6 bases, and 12 bases had no gene match. CDR3 DNA: TGTGCCAGTAGAAGGACAACCGGGACAGGAGTGAACACTGAAGCTTTCTTT. Amino acids: CASRRTTGTGVNTEAFF.